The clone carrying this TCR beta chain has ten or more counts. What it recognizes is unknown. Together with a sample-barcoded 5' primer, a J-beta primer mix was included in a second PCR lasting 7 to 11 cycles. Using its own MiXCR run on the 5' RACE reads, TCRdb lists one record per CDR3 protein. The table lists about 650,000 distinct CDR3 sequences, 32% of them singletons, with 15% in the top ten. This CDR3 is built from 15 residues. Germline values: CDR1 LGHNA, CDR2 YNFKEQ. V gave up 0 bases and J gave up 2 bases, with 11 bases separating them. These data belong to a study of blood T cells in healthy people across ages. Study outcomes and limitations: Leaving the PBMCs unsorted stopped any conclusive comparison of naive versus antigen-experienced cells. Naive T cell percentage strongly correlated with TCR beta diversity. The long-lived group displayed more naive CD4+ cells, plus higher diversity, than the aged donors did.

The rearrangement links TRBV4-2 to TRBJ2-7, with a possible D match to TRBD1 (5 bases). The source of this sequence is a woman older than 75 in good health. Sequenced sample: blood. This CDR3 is CASSQDNRGAYEQYF. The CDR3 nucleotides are TGTGCCAGCAGCCAAGATAATAGGGGCGCCTACGAGCAGTACTTC.